The 15 T cell receptor beta chains given below trace back to one sample, sequenced in a study of CD8 T cells in Susac syndrome. After extraction with the RNeasy kit, roughly 0.5 to 1 ug of the RNA was reverse transcribed using random hexamers. From the immunoSEQ multiplex PCR reads, TCRdb called clonotypes with MiXCR, one entry per CDR3 protein. The data hold over 130,000 distinct CDR3 sequences, with about 95% observed a single time. Specimen: CD4+ T cells from PBMCs. Receptors were obtained from a human donor with multiple sclerosis.

This clonotype was observed a single time. The rearrangement uses TRBV5-1 and TRBJ2-1; 7 bases match TRBD2. This CDR3 region has 16 residues. V lost 4 bases and J lost 7; bases outside the gene matches: 14. Germline CDR1 is SGHRS and CDR2 is YFSETQ. The CDR3 region is CASSLQTSLVGNEQFF. The CDR3 DNA is TGCGCCAGCAGCCTTCAGACTAGCTTGGTGGGGAATGAGCAGTTCTTC.

This chain uses TRBV20-1 with TRBJ1-4, with a possible D match to TRBD1 (5 bases). This CDR3 is built from 15 residues. Trimming pared 3 bases from V and 2 bases from J, leaving 13 bases between. Germline V gives CDR1 DFQATT, CDR2 SNEGSKA (reference sequence). The CDR3, as DNA: TGCAGTGCTAGGTTCAGGGAGGGGACTAATGAAAAACTGTTTTTT. Protein sequence: CSARFREGTNEKLFF.

V gene TRBV5-6 combines with J gene TRBJ2-1; 10 positions match TRBD2. Germline values: CDR1 SGHDT, CDR2 YYEEEE. The J segment lost 2 bases and the V segment lost 2 bases, leaving 10 bases of the junction unmatched. The CDR3 has 18 amino acids. In DNA form, the CDR3 reads TGTGCCAGCAGCTTACGAGCTAGCGGGGGCTTGCCCTACAATGAGCAGTTCTTC. Translating gives CASSLRASGGLPYNEQFF. The whole variable domain, remainder taken from reference TRBV5-6 and TRBJ2-1, is DAGVTQSPTHLIKTRGQQVTLRCSPKSGHDTVSWYQQALGQGPQFIFQYYEEEERQRGNFPDRFSGHQFPNYSSELNVNALLLGDSALYLCASSLRASGGLPYNEQFFGPGTRLTVL.

CDR3 protein: CASSYSSSAANTGELFF. CDR3 bases: TGTGCCAGCAGTTACTCGAGCAGTGCAGCGAACACCGGGGAGCTGTTTTTT. This rearrangement joins TRBV6-5 to TRBJ2-2, with D uncertain. The length of the CDR3 is 17 residues. The ends were cut back, 0 bases at V and 0 bases at J, with 11 bases in the middle. Looked up from germline, CDR1 is MNHEY and CDR2 is SVGAGI.

This clonotype has a single count. The chain employs TRBV7-8 and TRBJ2-2; 10 bases align to TRBD2. Germline V gene sequence: CDR1 SGHVS, CDR2 FQNEAQ. The CDR3 is made up of 16 amino acids. V was clipped by 2 bases and J by 6 bases; unmatched bases: 6. The CDR3 loop is CASSLRLAGVAGELFF. The CDR3 DNA reads TGTGCCAGCAGCTTACGGCTAGCGGGAGTTGCCGGGGAGCTGTTTTTT.

The gene calls are TRBV11-1 and TRBJ2-7; 8 positions match TRBD2. The length of the CDR3 is 15 residues. Trimming removed 5 bases from V and 5 bases from J; junction bases left unmatched: 11. Germline assignment: CDR1 SGHAT and CDR2 FQDESV (reference sequence). CDR3 coding DNA: TGTGCCAGCAGCATCCAAAGCGGGAGTAGAAACGAGCAGTACTTC. As protein: CASSIQSGSRNEQYF. Full variable domain (outside the CDR3, taken from reference TRBV11-1 and TRBJ2-7): EAEVAQSPRYKITEKSQAVAFWCDPISGHATLYWYRQILGQGPELLVQFQDESVVDDSQLPKDRFSAERLKGVDSTLKIQPAELGDSAMYLCASSIQSGSRNEQYFGPGTRLTVT.

This clonotype was recorded once. The V and J genes are TRBV29-1 and TRBJ2-5, with D maybe TRBD1 (5 bases). This CDR3 comprises 14 residues. Germline V CDR1 and CDR2: SQVTM, ANQGSEA. Trimming shortened V by 0 bases and J by 7 bases, and 15 bases separated the two germline ends. In nucleotides, the CDR3 is TGCAGCGTTGAAGAACTGACAGTCTTGGGGACCCAGTACTTC. Encoded protein: CSVEELTVLGTQYF.

The V and J genes are TRBV5-6 and TRBJ1-5; 7 bases agree with TRBD1. This CDR3 has 14 amino acids. From germline, CDR1 is SGHDT and CDR2 YYEEEE. V trimming: 4 bases; J trimming: 7 bases; junction bases outside the gene matches: 8. CDR3 residues: CASSETGSDQPQHF. The CDR3 nucleotides are TGTGCCAGCAGCGAGACAGGGTCTGACCAGCCCCAGCATTTT. The whole variable domain, filled in from reference TRBV5-6 and TRBJ1-5, reads DAGVTQSPTHLIKTRGQQVTLRCSPKSGHDTVSWYQQALGQGPQFIFQYYEEEERQRGNFPDRFSGHQFPNYSSELNVNALLLGDSALYLCASSETGSDQPQHFGDGTRLSIL.

The chain uses TRBV12-3 or TRBV12-4 and TRBJ1-2, with 9 bases that match TRBD1. V was pared by 5 bases and J by 5 bases, with 12 bases of the junction left unmatched. This CDR3 is built from 16 residues. CDR3 nucleotide sequence: TGTGCCAGCAGTCCGCCGGGACAGGGACTCTTTTATGGCTACACCTTC. Translating gives CASSPPGQGLFYGYTF.

This chain uses TRBV4-1 with TRBJ1-1, with D unresolved. This CDR3 contains 17 residues. Germline V CDR1 and CDR2: MGHRA, YSYEKL. V lost 1 base and J lost 0, with 15 bases in between. Here the CDR3 reads CASSQVSKDFMNTEAFF. The DNA for the CDR3 is TGCGCCAGCAGCCAAGTTAGCAAGGACTTCATGAACACTGAAGCTTTCTTT.

This chain links TRBV27 with TRBJ2-1; 8 nucleotides agree with TRBD1. The CDR3 extends over 16 amino acids. Germline V gene lookup returns CDR1 MNHEY and CDR2 SMNVEV (reference sequence). Trimming took 3 bases from V and 7 from J; bases not matched to a gene: 11. In DNA form, the CDR3 reads TGTGCCAGCAGTTTCCCTAACAGGGGGAGCTTGAATGAGCAGTTCTTC. As protein: CASSFPNRGSLNEQFF.

The chain employs TRBV2 and TRBJ1-1; D might be TRBD1 (6 bases). Trimming pared 6 bases from V and 4 bases from J, leaving 12 bases between. There are 13 residues in the CDR3. Germline lookup yields CDR1 SNHLY and CDR2 FYNNEI. CDR3 nucleotide sequence: TGTGCCAGCAGGACAGGAGGCACCACTGAAGCTTTCTTT. Translation: CASRTGGTTEAFF. The full variable domain, in which reference TRBV2 and TRBJ1-1 provide the parts outside the CDR3, is EPEVTQTPSHQVTQMGQEVILRCVPISNHLYFYWYRQILGQKVEFLVSFYNNEISEKSEIFDDQFSVERPDGSNFTLKIRSTKLEDSAMYFCASRTGGTTEAFFGQGTRLTVV.

The DNA for the CDR3 is TGTGCCAGCAGCACTTACAGGGGCGAGCAGTACTTC. This translates into CASSTYRGEQYF. The chain carries TRBV7-9 and TRBJ2-7, with 7 positions matching TRBD1. The trim removed 5 bases at V and 6 bases at J, leaving 4 bases unmatched. The CDR3 consists of 12 residues. Per germline, CDR1 SEHNR and CDR2 FQNEAQ (reference sequence).

The chain couples TRBV4-3 to TRBJ1-4; TRBD1 matches 10 bases. CDR3 length: 15 amino acids. The J segment lost 2 bases and the V segment lost 3 bases, leaving 0 bases of the junction unmatched. Germline V gene data show CDR1 as LGHNA and CDR2 as YSLEER. CDR3 in amino acids: CASSQTGGTNEKLFF. DNA for the CDR3: TGCGCCAGCAGCCAGACAGGGGGCACTAATGAAAAACTGTTTTTT.

The chain carries TRBV27 and TRBJ2-7; D is undetermined. CDR3 size: 13 residues. V dropped 2 bases and J dropped 3 bases, with 8 bases sitting between them. CDR1 and CDR2 from the germline V gene are MNHEY and SMNVEV (reference sequence). CDR3 protein: CASSLDVLYEQYF. As DNA, the CDR3 is TGTGCCAGCAGTTTAGATGTTCTCTACGAGCAGTACTTC.